Shown below are 28 T cell receptor beta chains from a single sample sequenced in a study of T cell responses to AZD1222 COVID-19 vaccine. Profiled with immunoSEQ multiplex PCR; TCRdb holds only in-frame clones, not every one. The sample comprises some 120,000 clones, around 87% of which are singletons, and over 1.2% rests with the top ten. Source: peripheral blood, taken on day 0 of AZD1222 vaccination. The receptor set was obtained from an adult in good health.

About this clone itself: Germline and junction disagree at one end, which may indicate a read error. This chain links TRBV28 with TRBJ1-6; the D is unclear. Germline V gives CDR1 MDHEN, CDR2 SYDVKM. CDR3 length: 15 amino acids. CDR3 region: CASTLGSSYNSPLHF. CDR3 DNA sequence: TGTGCCAGCACTTTAGGGAGCTCCTATAATTCACCCCTCCACTTT.

This clone was seen only once. The CDR3 here is CASSLALGATNEKLFF. The CDR3 bases are TGTGCCAGCAGCTTAGCGCTGGGGGCAACTAATGAAAAACTGTTTTTT. V usage is TRBV7-9 and J usage is TRBJ1-4, with D tentatively TRBD1 (5 bases). The CDR3 has 16 amino acids. Germline lookup yields CDR1 SEHNR and CDR2 FQNEAQ (reference sequence). Trimming stripped 0 bases from V and 0 bases from J, with 8 bases between.

Note on this clone: One junction end disagrees with the germline gene, perhaps due to a read error. The chain recombines TRBV11-3 with TRBJ2-3, with TRBD2 matching 16 bases. The CDR3 has 18 amino acids. Germline V gene data show CDR1 as SGHNT and CDR2 as YENEEA. The CDR3 nucleotides read TGTGCCACCAGCCCGGGGGGACTAGCGGGGGGGCCAAGAGATACGCAGTATTTT. Protein: CATSPGGLAGGPRDTQYF.

The rearrangement uses TRBV3-1 (or the pseudogene TRBV3-2) and TRBJ2-3, with 11 bases that match TRBD2. The germline CDR1 and CDR2 sequences are LGHDT and YNNKEL (reference sequence). CDR3 length: 16 amino acids. The J segment lost 5 bases and the V segment lost 4 bases, leaving 8 bases of the junction unmatched. In DNA, the CDR3 is TGTGCCAGCAGCCCCTTAGCGGGGGGGCCTAGAGATACGCAGTATTTT. Its translation is CASSPLAGGPRDTQYF.

The rearrangement uses TRBV19 and TRBJ1-2; no clear D. CDR1 is LNHDA, CDR2 SQIVND, per germline (reference sequence). The CDR3 covers 12 residues. Trimming removed 4 bases at V and 6 bases at J, with 9 bases between. The DNA for the CDR3 is TGTGCCAGTAGTAGGGCCATCGATGGCTACACCTTC. Protein sequence: CASSRAIDGYTF.

This chain connects TRBV6-5 to TRBJ1-3; perhaps TRBD1 as D (5 bases). Per germline, CDR1 MNHEY and CDR2 SVGAGI. V was pared by 8 bases and J by 0 bases, with 11 bases between. CDR3 length: 14 amino acids. The CDR3 reads CASSGRNSGNTIYF. The DNA for the CDR3 is TGTGCCAGCTCGGGACGGAACTCTGGAAACACCATATATTTT.

The chain uses TRBV6-5 and TRBJ1-6; D gene unclear. Trimming removed 2 bases at V and 7 bases at J, with 9 bases between. Per the germline V gene, CDR1 is MNHEY and CDR2 is SVGAGI. The CDR3 spans 14 residues. The DNA of the CDR3 is TGTGCCAGCAGTTACAGGTTTTCCAATTCACCCCTCCACTTT. Amino acids: CASSYRFSNSPLHF.

The rearrangement joins TRBV5-1 to TRBJ2-1; 7 bases agree with TRBD2. The CDR3 has 16 amino acids. Germline lookup yields CDR1 SGHRS and CDR2 YFSETQ. The junction had 10 bases not matched to a gene; V was cut back by 5 bases and J by 2 bases. CDR3 coding DNA: TGCGCCAGCAGTCCTCGTGGAGCGGGGACCTACAATGAGCAGTTCTTC. This codes for CASSPRGAGTYNEQFF. Complete variable domain (other parts from reference TRBV5-1 and TRBJ2-1): KAGVTQTPRYLIKTRGQQVTLSCSPISGHRSVSWYQQTPGQGLQFLFEYFSETQRNKGNFPGRFSGRQFSNSRSEMNVSTLELGDSALYLCASSPRGAGTYNEQFFGPGTRLTVL.

The V gene is TRBV5-1, the J gene TRBJ1-1, with TRBD1 matching over 10 bases. With 0 bases clipped from V and 1 base from J, the junction kept 9 bases outside the gene matches. Germline values: CDR1 SGHRS, CDR2 YFSETQ. CDR3 length: 18 amino acids. The CDR3, as DNA: TGCGCCAGCAGCTTGGGCCGGGACAGGGGAAGGGAGAACACTGAAGCTTTCTTT. It specifies CASSLGRDRGRENTEAFF. Full variable domain (rest looked up from reference TRBV5-1 and TRBJ1-1): KAGVTQTPRYLIKTRGQQVTLSCSPISGHRSVSWYQQTPGQGLQFLFEYFSETQRNKGNFPGRFSGRQFSNSRSEMNVSTLELGDSALYLCASSLGRDRGRENTEAFFGQGTRLTVV.

Points on this clone: The junction and the germline gene differ at one end; a read error may be behind it. The chain employs TRBV6-2 or TRBV6-3 and TRBJ2-4; 12 bases align to TRBD1. Germline V CDR1 and CDR2: MNHEY, SVGEGT. The CDR3 runs to 13 residues. Here the CDR3 DNA reads TGTGCCAGCAGCCAACCGGGACAGGGGGCCAGGGACTTC. This codes for CASSQPGQGARDF.

The rearrangement links TRBV4-1 to TRBJ2-7, with D perhaps matching TRBD1 or TRBD2 (5 bases each). The germline V and J ends were trimmed by 1 base and 0 bases, with 10 bases remaining between them. The germline V gene has CDR1 MGHRA and CDR2 YSYEKL. The length of the CDR3 is 15 residues. The CDR3 reads CASSQVQGTSYEQYF. The CDR3 region has the DNA TGCGCCAGCAGCCAAGTGCAAGGGACCTCCTACGAGCAGTACTTC.

The chain joins TRBV7-9 to TRBJ1-1; 7 bases agree with TRBD1. There are 13 residues in the CDR3. The ends lost 4 bases at V and 3 bases at J; junction bases unmatched: 2. Germline V gene lookup returns CDR1 SEHNR and CDR2 FQNEAQ (reference sequence). The CDR3 sequence is CASSSDRDTEAFF. The CDR3 nucleotides read TGTGCCAGCAGCTCAGACAGGGACACTGAAGCTTTCTTT.

This chain uses TRBV14 with TRBJ1-2, with D perhaps matching TRBD1 (5 bases). Germline lookup yields CDR1 SGHDN and CDR2 FVKESK. The CDR3 runs 14 residues. Trimming removed 3 bases from V and 7 bases from J, with 15 bases in between. The CDR3 sequence: CASSHGTFGGGYTF. CDR3 sequence (DNA): TGTGCCAGCAGCCATGGGACGTTTGGTGGTGGCTACACCTTC.

On this clone: Germline and junction disagree at one end, which may indicate a read error. DNA for the CDR3: TGTGCCAGCAGTTTAAGTGGGAATCGGCCCCAGCATTTT. This codes for CASSLSGNRPQHF. This rearrangement joins TRBV12-3 or TRBV12-4 to TRBJ1-5; no firm D call. The CDR3 is 13 amino acids.

The chain couples TRBV10-3 to TRBJ2-7; D gene uncertain. V shed 10 bases and J shed 0 bases, with 16 bases lying between them. The CDR3 has 14 amino acids. The germline V gene has CDR1 ENHRY and CDR2 SYGVKD. CDR3 loop: CATGFEASSYEQYF. CDR3 DNA: TGTGCCACCGGTTTTGAGGCGAGCTCCTACGAGCAGTACTTC.

The chain has TRBV9 and TRBJ2-2; 7 bases are a match to TRBD1. This CDR3 region has 15 residues. Unmatched junction bases numbered 5, after V lost 3 bases and J lost 3 bases. Germline-derived CDR1 and CDR2 are SGDLS and YYNGEE. The CDR3 loop is CASSAQGFDTGELFF. The CDR3 region has the DNA TGTGCCAGCAGCGCACAGGGGTTCGACACCGGGGAGCTGTTTTTT.

This chain joins TRBV28 and TRBJ2-3; tentative D call: TRBD2 (6 bases). Trimming shortened V by 11 bases and J by 0 bases, and 18 bases separated the two germline ends. Germline V lookup: CDR1 MDHEN, CDR2 SYDVKM. CDR3 length: 15 amino acids. The CDR3: CAAHPASVSTDTQYF. The CDR3, as DNA: TGTGCCGCTCACCCGGCTAGCGTAAGCACAGATACGCAGTATTTT.

This chain uses TRBV4-1 with TRBJ2-3, with D possibly matching TRBD2 (6 bases). The V end was cut by 4 bases, the J end by 6 bases, with 14 bases between. The germline V gene encodes CDR1 MGHRA and CDR2 YSYEKL. The CDR3 is made up of 14 amino acids. CDR3 region: CASSPQPGGDTQYF. As DNA, the CDR3 is TGCGCCAGCAGCCCGCAACCCGGAGGGGATACGCAGTATTTT.

Notes on this clone: An end of the junction does not agree with germline; a read error may underlie this. V gene TRBV2 combines with J gene TRBJ1-6; possible D gene TRBD1, 5 bases. CDR1 and CDR2 from the germline V gene are SNHLY and FYNNEI. This CDR3 region has 18 residues. The CDR3 coding sequence is TGTGCCCGCAGCTCTCTTGGGGGGGTGAGCTCCTATAATTCACCCCTCCACTTT. Protein sequence: CARSSLGGVSSYNSPLHF.

The chain has TRBV29-1 and TRBJ2-7; D is possibly TRBD2 (6 bases). The CDR3 has 13 residues. In germline, CDR1 is SQVTM, CDR2 ANQGSEA. Deletions cut 1 base from V and 1 base from J, with 8 bases between. DNA for the CDR3: TGCAGCGTTGAAGGCGGACTATCCTACGAGCAGTACTTC. It yields the protein CSVEGGLSYEQYF.

The V call is TRBV6-5, the J call TRBJ1-2; 8 nucleotides agree with TRBD1. V dropped 5 bases and J dropped 7; count of bases not matched to a gene: 12. Germline CDR1 reads MNHEY; CDR2 reads SVGAGI. CDR3 size: 15 residues. CDR3 nucleotides: TGTGCCAGCAGTACCTCGTGGCAGGGGGCGGCTGGCTACACCTTC. It translates to CASSTSWQGAAGYTF.

This chain connects TRBV5-4 to TRBJ1-2; 9 nucleotides align to TRBD1. The V gene end was trimmed by 2 bases and the J gene end by 0 bases; junction bases not matched to a gene: 5. The CDR3 is 16 amino acids. Germline values: CDR1 SGHNT, CDR2 YYREEE (reference sequence). This CDR3 reads CASSFGGQGTNYGYTF. The CDR3 nucleotides are TGTGCCAGCAGCTTTGGGGGACAGGGTACTAACTATGGCTACACCTTC.

The CDR3 spells CAWRAAGYYEQYF. The CDR3 DNA reads as TGTGCCTGGCGAGCGGCGGGGTACTACGAGCAGTACTTC. The chain employs TRBV30 and TRBJ2-7; TRBD2 might be the D (6 bases). The V end was cut by 5 bases, the J end by 3 bases, with 14 bases between. In germline, CDR1 is GTSNPN, CDR2 SVGIG (reference sequence). This CDR3 has 13 amino acids.

This clone was recorded once. V is TRBV9 and J is TRBJ2-2, with D tentatively TRBD1 (5 bases). Per the germline V gene, CDR1 is SGDLS and CDR2 is YYNGEE. Between the trimmed V and J ends, which lost 5 bases and 1 base, there was a span of 9 bases. This CDR3 is built from 14 residues. In nucleotides, the CDR3 is TGTGCCAGCAGGGACAAGTTGAACACCGGGGAGCTGTTTTTT. It translates to CASRDKLNTGELFF.

The chain carries TRBV28 and TRBJ2-1; 10 positions match TRBD1. The CDR3 totals 13 residues. CDR1 is MDHEN, CDR2 SYDVKM, per germline. J was trimmed by 6 bases and V by 6 bases; bases with no gene match: 2. CDR3 protein: CASRDRGRNEQFF. The CDR3 bases are TGTGCCAGCAGAGACAGGGGGCGCAATGAGCAGTTCTTC.

The chain has TRBV10-3 and TRBJ2-1; 8 bases map to TRBD2. This CDR3 spans 17 amino acids. Germline V gene sequence: CDR1 ENHRY, CDR2 SYGVKD. V dropped 11 bases and J dropped 6; count of bases not matched to a gene: 21. This chain's CDR3 is CAARTSSTSASGNEQFF. The CDR3 region has the DNA TGTGCCGCAAGGACCTCCTCGACTAGCGCCTCGGGCAATGAGCAGTTCTTC.

The CDR3 coding sequence is TGTGCCAGCAGTTCAGGGGCAGATACGCAGTATTTT. Translation: CASSSGADTQYF. The chain links TRBV12-3 or TRBV12-4 to TRBJ2-3; tentative D call: TRBD1 (6 bases). The CDR3 covers 12 residues. V was pared by 4 bases and J by 4 bases, with 6 bases between.

The rearrangement uses TRBV14 and TRBJ1-3, with D uncertain. The CDR3 sequence is 13 residues long. Germline V gene lookup returns CDR1 SGHDN and CDR2 FVKESK. Trimming shortened V by 4 bases and J by 7 bases, and 11 bases separated the two germline ends. The CDR3 nucleotides read TGTGCCAGCAGCCCCGCGGCGGTCAACACCATATATTTT. Protein product: CASSPAAVNTIYF. Full variable domain (outside the CDR3, taken from reference TRBV14 and TRBJ1-3): EAGVTQFPSHSVIEKGQTVTLRCDPISGHDNLYWYRRVMGKEIKFLLHFVKESKQDESGMPNNRFLAERTGGTYSTLKVQPAELEDSGVYFCASSPAAVNTIYFGEGSWLTVV.